A selection of T cell receptor beta chains follows, all from one sample in a study of blood T cell repertoires in COVID-19. Here immunoSEQ multiplex PCR was the method, and the copy in TCRdb shows in-frame clones only, minus some. The sample has approximately 90,000 clones, over 70% seen once. Sequencing input: peripheral blood. The receptors come from a man aged 55 to 69 with acute or convalescent COVID-19. CDR3s include the opening cysteine and the closing phenylalanine or tryptophan. Each record gives: D gene, J gene, V gene, clone size, CDR3 protein, CDR3 DNA. The D gene is left open where the match is weak. Only part of the rows carry a size: once, few, many, or a class if the clone is expanded.

>-|TRBJ2-5|TRBV5-1|-
CASSQVLEETQYF
TGCGCCAGCAGTCAGGTGTTGGAAGAGACCCAGTACTTC
>-|TRBJ1-6|TRBV9|-
CASSAGGHYNSPLHF
TGTGCCAGCAGCGCTGGGGGACATTATAATTCACCCCTCCACTTT
>-|TRBJ2-1|TRBV24-1|-
CATSDRRRGLVDEQFF
TGTGCCACCAGTGACCGGAGGAGGGGATTGGTGGATGAGCAGTTCTTC
>-|TRBJ2-7|TRBV11-2|-
CASSLRDSYEQYF
TGTGCCAGCAGCTTGCGGGACTCCTACGAGCAGTACTTC
>-|TRBJ1-5|TRBV3-1/TRBV3-2|-
CAGYPTEPYSNQPQHF
TGTGCCGGCTACCCAACAGAGCCTTATAGCAATCAGCCCCAGCATTTT
>-|TRBJ1-3|TRBV10-3|once
CAISESFEASGNTIYF
TGTGCCATCAGTGAGTCGTTTGAGGCCTCTGGAAACACCATATATTTT
>-|TRBJ2-2|TRBV2|-
CASSEGQAGELFF
TGTGCCAGCAGTGAGGGCCAGGCCGGGGAGCTGTTTTTT
>-|TRBJ1-1|TRBV6-5|-
CASTPTGSGRAFF
TGTGCCAGCACCCCCACCGGGAGTGGACGAGCTTTCTTT
>TRBD1|TRBJ1-2|TRBV5-4|-
CASSLSSGTGIYGYTF
TGTGCCAGCAGCTTGTCCTCCGGGACAGGCATCTATGGCTACACCTTC
>TRBD1|TRBJ2-7|TRBV18|-
CASSPGTGGYEQYF
TGTGCCAGCTCACCCGGGACAGGGGGCTACGAGCAGTACTTC
>-|TRBJ1-1|TRBV30|once
CAWSVGGTYMNTEAFF
TGTGCCTGGAGTGTCGGGGGTACCTATATGAACACTGAAGCTTTCTTT
>-|TRBJ2-2|TRBV7-2|-
CASSLWGAGELFF
TGTGCCAGCAGCTTATGGGGGGCCGGGGAGCTGTTTTTT
>TRBD2|TRBJ2-5|TRBV3-1/TRBV3-2|-
CASSPQRGSVETQYF
TGTGCCAGCAGCCCCCAGCGGGGGTCGGTCGAGACCCAGTACTTC
>TRBD2|TRBJ2-1|TRBV10-1|-
CASSEKRESNEQFF
TGCGCCAGCAGTGAGAAGCGGGAGTCGAATGAGCAGTTCTTC
>TRBD2|TRBJ2-7|TRBV9|-
CASSVAGGPDEQYF
TGTGCCAGCAGCGTAGCGGGAGGGCCGGACGAGCAGTACTTC
>-|TRBJ1-1|TRBV7-3|-
CASSQQGNTEAFF
TGTGCCAGCAGCCAACAGGGGAACACTGAAGCTTTCTTT
>-|TRBJ1-2|TRBV18|-
CASSPGLVDYYGYTF
TGTGCCAGCTCACCCGGACTTGTAGACTACTATGGCTACACCTTC
>-|TRBJ2-3|TRBV6-2/TRBV6-3|-
CASSYDSTDTQYF
TGTGCCAGCAGTTACGACTCCACAGATACGCAGTATTTT
>TRBD2|TRBJ2-3|TRBV11-2|-
CASSVSGSPTDTQYF
TGTGCCAGCAGCGTTAGCGGGAGCCCGACAGATACGCAGTATTTT
>TRBD1|TRBJ2-6|TRBV10-3|-
CAISFRDRGFGANVLTF
TGTGCCATCAGCTTCCGGGACAGGGGCTTTGGGGCCAACGTCCTGACTTTC
>-|TRBJ1-2|TRBV7-9|-
CASSLKVGVVNYGYTF
TGTGCCAGCAGCTTAAAGGTCGGGGTGGTGAATTATGGCTACACCTTC
>TRBD2|TRBJ2-3|TRBV5-6|-
CASSNLAGLTDTQYF
TGTGCCAGCAGCAACTTAGCGGGACTGACAGATACGCAGTATTTT
>TRBD1|TRBJ1-2|TRBV30|many
CAWTRQGLYGYTF
TGTGCCTGGACCCGACAGGGCCTCTATGGCTACACCTTC
>-|TRBJ2-3|TRBV18|-
CASSPPEKTDTQYF
TGTGCCAGCTCACCACCAGAGAAGACAGATACGCAGTATTTT
>-|TRBJ1-5|TRBV27|-
CASSFVGGNQPQHF
TGTGCCAGCAGTTTTGTAGGGGGCAATCAGCCCCAGCATTTT
>-|TRBJ2-3|TRBV9|once
CASSAVLHLSTDTQYF
TGTGCCAGCAGCGCCGTATTGCATCTAAGCACAGATACGCAGTATTTT
>-|TRBJ1-1|TRBV19|-
CASSRDSGIGTEAFF
TGTGCCAGTAGTAGGGACTCAGGGATTGGGACTGAAGCTTTCTTT
>-|TRBJ2-1|TRBV9|-
CASSAFRTGYSYNEQFF
TGTGCCAGCAGCGCTTTCAGGACGGGATACTCCTACAATGAGCAGTTCTTC
>-|TRBJ2-7|TRBV27|few
CASSSWDTDYEQYF
TGTGCCAGCAGTAGCTGGGACACAGACTACGAGCAGTACTTC
>-|TRBJ2-4|TRBV27|-
CASSLWGSSRPLAKNIQYF
TGTGCCAGCAGTTTATGGGGCAGTTCTCGACCTCTAGCCAAAAACATTCAGTACTTC
>TRBD2|TRBJ2-3|TRBV24-1|-
CATRRTGTSGSGKEDTQYF
TGTGCCACCAGGAGGACCGGGACTAGCGGGAGTGGGAAGGAAGATACGCAGTATTTT
>-|TRBJ1-1|TRBV7-8|-
CASSLATGETEAFF
TGTGCCAGCAGCTTAGCGACAGGTGAAACTGAAGCTTTCTTT
>-|TRBJ2-3|TRBV5-6|-
CASSLRGPGSTDTQYF
TGTGCCAGCAGCTTGCGGGGTCCTGGGAGCACAGATACGCAGTATTTT
>-|TRBJ2-7|TRBV7-9|few
CASTPNSLEQYF
TGTGCCAGCACCCCAAACTCCCTCGAGCAGTACTTC
>-|TRBJ2-7|TRBV6-5|-
CASSYLGASAEQYF
TGTGCCAGCAGTTACTTGGGGGCTTCAGCCGAGCAGTACTTC
>TRBD1|TRBJ2-7|TRBV6-5|-
CASGGDRAPNYEQYF
TGTGCCAGCGGGGGGGACAGGGCCCCGAACTACGAGCAGTACTTC
>TRBD2|TRBJ2-5|TRBV9|-
CASSVLAGLRETQYF
TGTGCCAGCAGCGTACTAGCGGGGCTACGGGAGACCCAGTACTTC
>-|TRBJ1-2|TRBV19|once
CASSPNLQGTNYGYTF
TGTGCCAGTAGTCCCAACCTCCAGGGGACTAACTATGGCTACACCTTC
>TRBD2|TRBJ2-2|TRBV27|few
CASRTGTSGNANTGELFF
TGTGCCAGCAGAACCGGGACTAGCGGAAATGCGAACACCGGGGAGCTGTTTTTT
>TRBD1|TRBJ2-5|TRBV18|-
CASSLLQGVSSETQYF
TGTGCCAGCTCACTACTACAGGGGGTCTCATCAGAGACCCAGTACTTC
>-|TRBJ1-2|TRBV5-4|-
CASRKGGGTPSNYGYTF
TGTGCCAGCAGGAAAGGGGGGGGTACCCCATCTAACTATGGCTACACCTTC
>-|TRBJ2-5|TRBV9|-
CASSVDRLGTQYF
TGTGCCAGCAGCGTAGACAGGTTGGGGACCCAGTACTTC
>TRBD2|TRBJ2-3|TRBV28|-
CASIGGRDTQYF
TGTGCCAGCATAGGCGGGAGGGATACGCAGTATTTT
>-|TRBJ2-7|TRBV29-1|-
CSVGTGTPYEQYF
TGCAGCGTTGGAACCGGGACACCCTACGAGCAGTACTTC
>-|TRBJ1-2|TRBV7-9|few
CASSLAQGRDGYTF
TGTGCCAGCAGCTTAGCGCAGGGTCGCGATGGCTACACCTTC
>-|TRBJ1-3|TRBV9|-
CASSVVQGSVSGNTIYF
TGTGCCAGCAGCGTAGTTCAGGGGTCGGTCTCTGGAAACACCATATATTTT
>-|TRBJ2-7|TRBV11-2|-
CASSPRSGITLSYEQYF
TGTGCCAGCAGCCCCCGGTCCGGGATAACCTTATCCTACGAGCAGTACTTC
>-|TRBJ2-7|TRBV9|-
CASSPEQRSWYEQYF
TGTGCCAGCAGCCCGGAGCAACGGAGTTGGTACGAGCAGTACTTC
>TRBD1|TRBJ1-5|TRBV24-1|-
CATREGDRDDQPQHF
TGTGCCACCAGAGAGGGGGACAGAGACGATCAGCCCCAGCATTTT
>TRBD2|TRBJ2-2|TRBV19|-
CASSAEPGLRTGELFF
TGTGCCAGTAGTGCCGAACCGGGACTAAGGACCGGGGAGCTGTTTTTT
>TRBD2|TRBJ2-2|TRBV10-2|few
CASRRGSTGELFF
TGCGCCAGCAGGCGGGGGTCCACCGGGGAGCTGTTTTTT
>TRBD1|TRBJ2-1|TRBV3-1/TRBV3-2|many
CASSQENRGREQFF
TGTGCCAGCAGCCAAGAGAACAGGGGCCGGGAGCAGTTCTTC
>-|TRBJ1-2|TRBV5-1|-
CASSFGSGGNYGYTF
TGCGCCAGCAGCTTCGGCTCGGGGGGAAACTATGGCTACACCTTC
>TRBD1|TRBJ2-2|TRBV7-9|-
CASSFNRGLNTGELFF
TGTGCCAGCAGCTTTAACAGGGGCCTGAACACCGGGGAGCTGTTTTTT
>-|TRBJ1-1|TRBV20-1|-
CSASGGSLIPRNTEAFF
TGCAGTGCTAGTGGAGGCAGCTTAATCCCCCGTAACACTGAAGCTTTCTTT
>TRBD2|TRBJ2-7|TRBV7-9|-
CASSLVGGYEQYF
TGTGCCAGCAGCTTAGTGGGGGGGTACGAGCAGTACTTC
>-|TRBJ2-7|TRBV9|-
CASSPRQYPSYEQYF
TGTGCCAGCAGCCCTCGACAGTACCCCTCCTACGAGCAGTACTTC
>-|TRBJ2-1|TRBV9|-
CASSGEAGSYNEQFF
TGTGCCAGCAGCGGGGAGGCGGGCTCCTACAATGAGCAGTTCTTC
>-|TRBJ1-2|TRBV9|-
CASSGNNYGYTF
TGTGCCAGCAGCGGTAATAACTATGGCTACACCTTC
>TRBD2|TRBJ2-5|TRBV6-2/TRBV6-3|-
CASSYRTSGFQETQYF
TGTGCCAGCAGTTACAGGACTAGCGGTTTCCAAGAGACCCAGTACTTC